The clone carrying this T cell receptor beta chain was picked up a small number of times. Its specificity is not known. The source of the sample is a study of T-cell memory formation after mild COVID-19. J was trimmed by 2 bases and V by 6 bases; bases with no gene match: 11. In germline, CDR1 is MNHEY, CDR2 SVGEGT. The CDR3 runs 17 residues. Study-level findings and limits: Some clones that responded were present in memory (sampled pre-infection), which suggests cross-reactive memory joined. Researchers could not confirm that second-wave clones peaking on day 37 targeted SARS-CoV-2.

MiXCR, applied by TCRdb to the 5' RACE reads, yields one record per CDR3 protein. The sample records some 600,000 distinct CDR3 sequences, about 18% being singletons. The material sequenced was PBMCs or a T cell subset sorted from them (not recorded which). The clonotype was recovered from an adult woman who had mild COVID-19 (a few samples of this study predate the infection). Cell type and time point are not known. This chain joins TRBV6-2 or TRBV6-3 and TRBJ2-2; 8 bases fit TRBD2. The CDR3 DNA sequence: TGTGCCAGCAGCCCAGACCCAGCGGGAGTAAACACCGGGGAGCTGTTTTTT. Protein product: CASSPDPAGVNTGELFF.